This T cell receptor beta chain was found in a study of blood T cell repertoires in COVID-19. Original analysis: Using reference gene primer amplification, nucleated cell counts were estimated. Method: immunoSEQ multiplex PCR; TCRdb's copy keeps in-frame clones and lacks some. Clone size and V and J calls were adopted from that table, with D and trimming inferred from the DNA. The sample has about 29,000 clones, 80% seen once. CDR1 is LGHDT, CDR2 YNNKEL, per germline (reference sequence). There are 18 residues in the CDR3. V gave up 1 base and J gave up 6 bases; unmatched junction bases: 15. The TCR originated in a woman between 65 and 79 years old with acute or convalescent COVID-19. Input material: peripheral blood. The chain uses TRBV3-1 (or the pseudogene TRBV3-2) and TRBJ1-5, with 7 bases that match TRBD1. CDR3 amino acids: CASSQGGETGKGFQPQHF. CDR3 sequence (DNA): TGTGCCAGCAGCCAAGGAGGAGAGACAGGGAAGGGTTTTCAGCCCCAGCATTTT.